The TCR beta chain under discussion was sequenced for a study of shared clonotypes between healthy human individuals. Study context: Each donor had three CD4 naive, three CD4 memory, two CD8 naive and one CD8 memory plate.

Broader study findings: The study found 4.5% to 5% of naive CD4 clonotypes shared across a handful of donors. It was anticipated that sequencing depth would influence how many clonotypes donors shared.

The CDR3 loop spans 15 amino acids. The junction had 5 bases not matched to a gene; V was cut back by 5 bases and J by 2 bases. CDR1 MGHRA and CDR2 YSYEKL come from the germline V gene. Naive CD8 cells comprised CD45RO-negative, CCR7-positively selected cells, excluding terminally differentiated effector memory CD45RA+ cells. The repertoire was sequenced with immunoSEQ multiplex PCR; TCRdb's copy has only in-frame clones and lacks some. Among around 560,000 clones listed, about 95% were seen once. As to this clone: Its target is unknown.

The chain couples TRBV4-1 to TRBJ2-7, with 11 bases fitting TRBD2. The clonotype was recovered from a woman aged 25 to 39 in good health. Source material: naive CD8+ T cells sorted from blood. CDR3 sequence reads: CASSRLAGGPYEQYF. The DNA for the CDR3 is TGCGCCAGCAGCAGATTAGCGGGAGGGCCCTACGAGCAGTACTTC.